The next 14 T cell receptor beta chains were all read from a single sample in a study of shared clonotypes between healthy human individuals. CD45RO-negative, CCR7-positively selected cells formed the naive CD8 fraction, excluding terminally differentiated effector memory CD45RA+ cells. Measured with immunoSEQ multiplex PCR; TCRdb has only the in-frame clones, and not every one. The sample yields hundreds of thousands of clones, 96% seen once. The sequenced material came from naive CD8+ T cells sorted from blood. The receptors come from a man under 40 in good health.

The chain combines TRBV12-5 with TRBJ2-1, with D perhaps assigned TRBD1 or TRBD2 (5 bases each). V was shortened by 4 bases and J by 10 bases, with 14 bases between the two germline ends. This CDR3 is built from 13 residues. The germline gives CDR1 LGHNT, CDR2 FRNRAP. Here the CDR3 reads CASGSPPGPEQFF. CDR3 sequence (DNA): TGTGCTAGTGGTTCCCCGCCGGGGCCGGAGCAGTTCTTC.

This sequence joins TRBV9 and TRBJ1-2; possibly TRBD1 for D (6 bases). In germline, CDR1 is SGDLS, CDR2 YYNGEE. The germline V and J ends were trimmed by 4 bases and 2 bases, with 12 bases remaining between them. The CDR3 is made up of 14 amino acids. Here the CDR3 DNA reads TGTGCCAGCAGCTTCAACAGGGTGAACTATGGCTACACCTTC. This codes for CASSFNRVNYGYTF.

Only a few counts were recorded for this clone. The chain is built from TRBV19 and TRBJ1-5, with TRBD1 identical over 8 bases. Germline CDR1 reads LNHDA; CDR2 reads SQIVND (reference sequence). Trimming removed 5 bases from V and 4 bases from J; junction bases left unmatched: 4. This CDR3 is 14 amino acids long. CDR3 in DNA: TGTGCCAGTAGTTCCCGGACAGGGAATCAGCCCCAGCATTTT. Protein product: CASSSRTGNQPQHF. The whole variable domain, filled in from reference TRBV19 and TRBJ1-5, reads DGGITQSPKYLFRKEGQNVTLSCEQNLNHDAMYWYRQDPGQGLRLIYYSQIVNDFQKGDIAEGYSVSREKKESFPLTVTSAQKNPTAFYLCASSSRTGNQPQHFGDGTRLSIL.

The rearrangement uses TRBV18 and TRBJ1-2; D unclear. V was clipped by 6 bases and J by 5 bases, with 19 bases between them. The CDR3 covers 15 residues. Germline V CDR1 and CDR2: KGHSH, LQKENI. The CDR3, as DNA: TGTGCCAGCTCCCAGAAGGCAGACGGAATGTATGGCTACACCTTC. Translating it yields CASSQKADGMYGYTF.

This chain joins TRBV19 and TRBJ2-7; 10 bases agree with TRBD1. V trimming: 8 bases; J trimming: 7 bases; junction bases outside the gene matches: 14. Per the germline V gene, CDR1 is LNHDA and CDR2 is SQIVND (reference sequence). The CDR3 spans 15 residues. The DNA of the CDR3 is TGTGCCAGTCAAACCGCCGGGACAGGGGTTCGGGAGCAGTACTTC. It codes for CASQTAGTGVREQYF.

This chain connects TRBV6-6 to TRBJ2-5; D unresolved. CDR3 length equals 13 residues. Germline loops: CDR1 MNHNY, CDR2 SVGAGI (reference sequence). V gave up 11 bases and J gave up 5 bases, with 18 bases separating them. The CDR3 loop reads CAATNGPSETQYF. CDR3 nucleotide sequence: TGTGCCGCGACCAACGGGCCCTCCGAGACCCAGTACTTC.

J is TRBJ2-7 and V is TRBV28, with D possibly matching TRBD1 (5 bases). There are 12 residues in the CDR3. From germline, CDR1 is MDHEN and CDR2 SYDVKM. Between the trimmed V and J ends, which lost 10 bases and 0 bases, there was a span of 10 bases. The CDR3 reads CATTQDSYEQYF. CDR3 sequence (DNA): TGTGCCACCACACAGGACTCCTACGAGCAGTACTTC. Supplemented by reference TRBV28 and TRBJ2-7, the full variable domain reads DVKVTQSSRYLVKRTGEKVFLECVQDMDHENMFWYRQDPGLGLRLIYFSYDVKMKEKGDIPEGYSVSREKKERFSLILESASTNQTSMYLCATTQDSYEQYFGPGTRLTVT.

On this clone itself: The same CDR3 arises from other DNA sequences in this sample as well. The V and J genes are TRBV20-1 and TRBJ1-1; D is uncertain. This CDR3 has 11 amino acids. From germline, CDR1 is DFQATT and CDR2 SNEGSKA (reference sequence). V was trimmed by 5 bases and J by 3 bases, leaving 7 bases between them. CDR3 nucleotides: TGCAGTGCTCGGACTTACACTGAAGCTTTCTTT. Amino acids: CSARTYTEAFF.

The chain is built from TRBV19 and TRBJ2-3; 10 bases agree with TRBD2. The germline V gene has CDR1 LNHDA and CDR2 SQIVND (reference sequence). With V trimmed by 5 bases and J by 4 bases, 3 bases remained unmatched. The CDR3 length is 14 residues. In DNA, the CDR3 is TGTGCCAGTAGTCCCAGCGGGAGGGCAGATACGCAGTATTTT. Translation gives CASSPSGRADTQYF.

The chain joins TRBV10-1 to TRBJ2-1, with D possibly TRBD1 on 6 matching bases. Germline CDR1 WNHNN, CDR2 SYGVQD (reference sequence). V gave up 3 bases and J gave up 2 bases, with 8 bases separating them. The CDR3 has 14 amino acids. Here the CDR3 DNA reads TGCGCCAGCAGTGATGGGGGCGCCTACAATGAGCAGTTCTTC. Its translation: CASSDGGAYNEQFF.

This chain connects TRBV7-2 to TRBJ1-2, with 7 bases that match TRBD1. The J segment lost 4 bases and the V segment lost 5 bases, leaving 4 bases of the junction unmatched. The CDR3 extends over 13 amino acids. The germline V gene encodes CDR1 SGHTA and CDR2 FQGNSA. CDR3 sequence reads: CASSLGQSYGYTF. CDR3 nucleotides: TGTGCCAGCAGCCTGGGACAGTCCTATGGCTACACCTTC. The complete variable domain, with remaining parts taken from reference TRBV7-2 and TRBJ1-2, reads GAGVSQSPSNKVTEKGKDVELRCDPISGHTALYWYRQSLGQGLEFLIYFQGNSAPDKSGLPSDRFSAERTGGSVSTLTIQRTQQEDSAVYLCASSLGQSYGYTFGSGTRLTVV.

This clone was recorded once. This chain uses TRBV7-9 with TRBJ2-7; unclear D gene. The CDR3 is 14 amino acids. V lost 11 bases and J lost 0, with 17 bases in between. CDR1 and CDR2 from the germline V gene are SEHNR and FQNEAQ (reference sequence). The CDR3 protein is CALQNLMSSYEQYF. The DNA of the CDR3 is TGTGCCCTACAAAACTTAATGAGCTCCTACGAGCAGTACTTC.

This sequence joins TRBV6-4 and TRBJ2-1; TRBD1 matches 8 bases. The CDR3 runs 13 residues. Unmatched junction bases numbered 5, after V lost 5 bases and J lost 8 bases. Germline-derived CDR1 and CDR2 are MRHNA and SNTAGT. CDR3 coding DNA: TGTGCCAGCAGTTATCAGGGGGCCGATGAGCAGTTCTTC. Its protein is CASSYQGADEQFF.

Concerning this clone: Other DNA sequences in the sample encode the same CDR3. The chain carries TRBV6-5 and TRBJ2-1; either TRBD1 or TRBD2 may supply D (5 bases each). V was shortened by 2 bases and J by 9 bases, with 5 bases between the two germline ends. Germline V gene data show CDR1 as MNHEY and CDR2 as SVGAGI. CDR3 length equals 11 residues. The CDR3 DNA sequence: TGTGCCAGCAGTTACGGGGGTGAGCAGTTCTTC. It yields the protein CASSYGGEQFF.